This TCR beta chain was captured by sequencing in a study of cytomegalovirus exposure and HLA in healthy donors. From germline, CDR1 is LNHDA and CDR2 SQIVND (reference sequence). The CDR3 loop spans 16 amino acids. The J segment lost 2 bases and the V segment lost 5 bases, leaving 11 bases of the junction unmatched. PCR involved 60 Vbeta and 13 Jbeta primers. Clones were sequenced by immunoSEQ multiplex PCR, and TCRdb holds only the in-frame ones, with some missing. The sample yields over 150,000 clones, roughly 80% seen once. V and J are TRBV19 and TRBJ2-5; 7 nucleotides align to TRBD1. Material for sequencing was PBMCs. The source of this sequence is a male donor in good health and CMV-seronegative. The CDR3 sequence: CASSPSPGQIQETQYF. CDR3 DNA sequence: TGTGCCAGTAGTCCTTCCCCGGGACAGATACAAGAGACCCAGTACTTC.